A selection of T cell receptor beta chains follows, all from one sample in a study of CD8+CD57+ T cells in acquired aplastic anemia. Via MiXCR, TCRdb re-called the reads, giving one row per CDR3 protein. The sample yields more than 45,000 distinct CDR3 sequences, approximately 72% seen once. The specimen sequenced was sorted CD4+, CD8+, or CD8+CD57+ T cells (not recorded which) from PBMCs. The receptors were gathered from a human donor in good health, serving as a control. CDR3s include the opening cysteine and the closing phenylalanine or tryptophan. D genes are given only for firm matches. Clone size is shown for a subset of rows, as once, few, many or a class of expanded clone.

v_call: TRBV5-5; j_call: TRBJ1-2; cdr3_length: 14; clone_size: once; d_call: -; cdr3_aa: CASSLAESYYGYTF; cdr3_nt: TGTGCCAGCAGCTTGGCTGAATCATACTATGGCTACACCTTC
v_call: TRBV20-1; j_call: TRBJ2-1; cdr3_length: 13; clone_size: -; d_call: -; cdr3_aa: CSARWGSYNEQFF; cdr3_nt: TGCAGTGCTAGGTGGGGTTCCTACAATGAGCAGTTCTTC
v_call: TRBV20-1; j_call: TRBJ1-1; cdr3_length: 14; clone_size: -; d_call: -; cdr3_aa: CSAKHTIGNTEAFF; cdr3_nt: TGCAGTGCTAAACACACTATAGGGAACACTGAAGCTTTCTTT
v_call: TRBV7-9; j_call: TRBJ2-4; cdr3_length: 11; clone_size: -; d_call: -; cdr3_aa: CASSGQNIQYF; cdr3_nt: TGTGCCAGCTCGGGCCAAAACATTCAGTACTTC
v_call: TRBV25-1; j_call: TRBJ1-5; cdr3_length: 14; clone_size: -; d_call: -; cdr3_aa: CASVAGGGNQPQHF; cdr3_nt: TGTGCCAGCGTAGCGGGGGGCGGCAATCAGCCCCAGCATTTT
v_call: TRBV19; j_call: TRBJ1-1; cdr3_length: 15; clone_size: -; d_call: -; cdr3_aa: CASTPLQGLGTEAFF; cdr3_nt: TGTGCCAGTACCCCACTCCAGGGGCTGGGCACTGAAGCTTTCTTT
v_call: TRBV29-1; j_call: TRBJ2-3; cdr3_length: 13; clone_size: -; d_call: -; cdr3_aa: CSTGTASTDTQYF; cdr3_nt: TGCAGCACCGGGACGGCAAGCACAGATACGCAGTATTTT
v_call: TRBV7-9; j_call: TRBJ1-5; cdr3_length: 15; clone_size: -; d_call: TRBD1; cdr3_aa: CASSAGQGAGQPQHF; cdr3_nt: TGTGCCAGCAGTGCAGGACAGGGCGCGGGTCAGCCCCAGCATTTT
v_call: TRBV24-1; j_call: TRBJ1-1; cdr3_length: 14; clone_size: -; d_call: -; cdr3_aa: CATSDLPGGTEAFF; cdr3_nt: TGTGCCACCAGTGATTTGCCTGGGGGAACTGAAGCTTTCTTT
v_call: TRBV2; j_call: TRBJ1-2; cdr3_length: 14; clone_size: -; d_call: -; cdr3_aa: CASSGRGGDYGYTF; cdr3_nt: TGTGCCAGCAGTGGGAGGGGTGGCGACTATGGCTACACCTTC
v_call: TRBV10-3; j_call: TRBJ2-2; cdr3_length: 13; clone_size: -; d_call: -; cdr3_aa: CAISRRNTGELFF; cdr3_nt: TGTGCCATCTCCCGCAGGAACACCGGGGAGCTGTTTTTT
v_call: TRBV11-1; j_call: TRBJ1-2; cdr3_length: 16; clone_size: -; d_call: TRBD1; cdr3_aa: CASRATTTGSNYGYTF; cdr3_nt: TGTGCCAGCAGAGCAACTACGACAGGGAGTAACTATGGCTACACCTTC
v_call: TRBV29-1; j_call: TRBJ2-3; cdr3_length: 15; clone_size: -; d_call: TRBD1; cdr3_aa: CSVVQGASVTDTQYF; cdr3_nt: TGCAGCGTTGTACAGGGGGCGAGTGTCACAGATACGCAGTATTTT
v_call: TRBV12-3/TRBV12-4; j_call: TRBJ1-1; cdr3_length: 14; clone_size: -; d_call: -; cdr3_aa: CASSLIVMNTEAFF; cdr3_nt: TGTGCCAGCAGTTTAATCGTGATGAACACTGAAGCTTTCTTT
v_call: TRBV2; j_call: TRBJ2-7; cdr3_length: 14; clone_size: -; d_call: -; cdr3_aa: CASSPATDHYEQYF; cdr3_nt: TGTGCCAGCAGCCCCGCGACCGATCACTACGAGCAGTACTTC
v_call: TRBV2; j_call: TRBJ1-4; cdr3_length: 15; clone_size: -; d_call: TRBD1; cdr3_aa: CASSRSDRDPEKLFF; cdr3_nt: TGTGCCAGCAGTAGATCAGACAGGGACCCTGAAAAACTGTTTTTT
v_call: TRBV15; j_call: TRBJ1-2; cdr3_length: 15; clone_size: -; d_call: -; cdr3_aa: CATSRFGGVNYGYTF; cdr3_nt: TGTGCCACCAGCAGGTTCGGCGGAGTTAACTATGGCTACACCTTC
v_call: TRBV2; j_call: TRBJ2-7; cdr3_length: 11; clone_size: -; d_call: -; cdr3_aa: CASSVDYEQYF; cdr3_nt: TGTGCCAGCAGTGTAGATTACGAGCAGTACTTC
v_call: TRBV5-1; j_call: TRBJ2-3; cdr3_length: 15; clone_size: -; d_call: -; cdr3_aa: CASSLMTAQWDTQYF; cdr3_nt: TGCGCCAGCAGCTTGATGACAGCCCAGTGGGATACGCAGTATTTT
v_call: TRBV25-1; j_call: TRBJ1-2; cdr3_length: 14; clone_size: -; d_call: -; cdr3_aa: CASSAPDSSYGYTF; cdr3_nt: TGTGCCAGCAGTGCTCCTGACAGCTCGTATGGCTACACCTTC
v_call: TRBV2; j_call: TRBJ2-5; cdr3_length: 14; clone_size: once; d_call: -; cdr3_aa: CASRPTRAGYTQYF; cdr3_nt: TGTGCCAGCAGACCCACGAGGGCAGGCTACACCCAGTACTTC
v_call: TRBV7-6; j_call: TRBJ2-5; cdr3_length: 16; clone_size: -; d_call: TRBD2; cdr3_aa: CASSRGTTGRIETQYF; cdr3_nt: TGTGCCAGCAGCCGAGGGACTACCGGTAGGATCGAGACCCAGTACTTC
v_call: TRBV29-1; j_call: TRBJ1-1; cdr3_length: 12; clone_size: -; d_call: TRBD1; cdr3_aa: CSVDRDGTEAFF; cdr3_nt: TGCAGCGTGGACAGGGACGGGACTGAAGCTTTCTTT
v_call: TRBV4-2; j_call: TRBJ2-5; cdr3_length: 14; clone_size: -; d_call: TRBD2; cdr3_aa: CASTVLADQETQYF; cdr3_nt: TGTGCCAGCACCGTGCTAGCGGACCAAGAGACCCAGTACTTC
v_call: TRBV10-2; j_call: TRBJ1-1; cdr3_length: 13; clone_size: -; d_call: -; cdr3_aa: CASSRQLNTEAFF; cdr3_nt: TGCGCCAGCAGTAGACAGCTGAACACTGAAGCTTTCTTT
v_call: TRBV10-3; j_call: TRBJ2-6; cdr3_length: 14; clone_size: -; d_call: -; cdr3_aa: CAIGGANGANVLTF; cdr3_nt: TGTGCCATCGGGGGGGCAAATGGGGCCAACGTCCTGACTTTC
v_call: TRBV9; j_call: TRBJ1-1; cdr3_length: 15; clone_size: -; d_call: -; cdr3_aa: CASSPVNRVAVEAFF; cdr3_nt: TGTGCCAGCAGCCCAGTGAATCGGGTGGCGGTTGAAGCTTTCTTT
v_call: TRBV7-8; j_call: TRBJ1-2; cdr3_length: 12; clone_size: -; d_call: -; cdr3_aa: CAITPDNYGYTF; cdr3_nt: TGTGCCATCACACCGGACAACTATGGCTACACCTTC
v_call: TRBV5-1; j_call: TRBJ1-1; cdr3_length: 16; clone_size: -; d_call: -; cdr3_aa: CASSPGPGQLNTEAFF; cdr3_nt: TGCGCCAGCAGCCCGGGTCCCGGACAGTTGAACACTGAAGCTTTCTTT
v_call: TRBV24-1; j_call: TRBJ1-2; cdr3_length: 13; clone_size: few; d_call: -; cdr3_aa: CATSADRNYGYTF; cdr3_nt: TGTGCCACCAGTGCGGACCGAAACTATGGCTACACCTTC
v_call: TRBV20-1; j_call: TRBJ2-7; cdr3_length: 14; clone_size: -; d_call: TRBD2; cdr3_aa: CSAREGGSYHEQYF; cdr3_nt: TGCAGTGCTAGAGAGGGCGGGAGTTACCACGAGCAGTACTTC
v_call: TRBV7-3; j_call: TRBJ2-5; cdr3_length: 14; clone_size: -; d_call: -; cdr3_aa: CASSLWGEGETQYF; cdr3_nt: TGTGCCAGCAGCTTGTGGGGAGAAGGGGAGACCCAGTACTTC
v_call: TRBV12-3/TRBV12-4; j_call: TRBJ1-2; cdr3_length: 13; clone_size: -; d_call: TRBD1; cdr3_aa: CASSLETGAVDTF; cdr3_nt: TGTGCCAGCAGTTTGGAGACAGGGGCTGTAGACACCTTC
v_call: TRBV20-1; j_call: TRBJ1-2; cdr3_length: 13; clone_size: -; d_call: -; cdr3_aa: CSASDTGSWGYTF; cdr3_nt: TGCAGTGCTAGCGATACTGGGAGTTGGGGCTACACCTTC
v_call: TRBV7-6; j_call: TRBJ2-7; cdr3_length: 13; clone_size: -; d_call: -; cdr3_aa: CASSLTREYEQYF; cdr3_nt: TGTGCCAGCAGCTTAACAAGAGAATACGAGCAGTACTTC
v_call: TRBV15; j_call: TRBJ2-7; cdr3_length: 13; clone_size: few; d_call: -; cdr3_aa: CATSRDPSHEQYF; cdr3_nt: TGTGCCACCAGCAGAGACCCCTCCCACGAGCAGTACTTC
v_call: TRBV11-3; j_call: TRBJ2-1; cdr3_length: 14; clone_size: -; d_call: TRBD2; cdr3_aa: CASSPQAGLNEQFF; cdr3_nt: TGTGCCAGCAGCCCCCAGGCGGGACTAAATGAGCAGTTCTTC
v_call: TRBV15; j_call: TRBJ1-3; cdr3_length: 13; clone_size: -; d_call: -; cdr3_aa: CATSNMAGNTIYF; cdr3_nt: TGTGCCACCAGCAATATGGCTGGAAACACCATATATTTT
v_call: TRBV25-1; j_call: TRBJ1-4; cdr3_length: 15; clone_size: -; d_call: -; cdr3_aa: CASSENYLQGGKLFF; cdr3_nt: TGTGCCAGCAGTGAAAATTACCTGCAGGGAGGAAAACTGTTTTTT
v_call: TRBV19; j_call: TRBJ2-7; cdr3_length: 9; clone_size: -; d_call: -; cdr3_aa: CASTKEEYF; cdr3_nt: TGTGCCAGTACCAAAGAGGAGTACTTC
v_call: TRBV12-3/TRBV12-4; j_call: TRBJ2-7; cdr3_length: 16; clone_size: many; d_call: -; cdr3_aa: CASSLDEGVPSREQYF; cdr3_nt: TGTGCCAGCAGTTTAGATGAGGGAGTCCCCTCGAGGGAGCAGTACTTC
v_call: TRBV29-1; j_call: TRBJ1-5; cdr3_length: 13; clone_size: -; d_call: -; cdr3_aa: CSAVRQSNQPQHF; cdr3_nt: TGCAGCGCAGTCCGACAGAGCAATCAGCCCCAGCATTTT
v_call: TRBV10-3; j_call: TRBJ1-6; cdr3_length: 16; clone_size: -; d_call: TRBD1; cdr3_aa: CAISESRDSRNSPLHF; cdr3_nt: TGTGCCATCAGTGAGTCCCGGGACAGCAGAAATTCACCCCTCCACTTT
v_call: TRBV20-1; j_call: TRBJ2-1; cdr3_length: 14; clone_size: many; d_call: TRBD2; cdr3_aa: CSATLAGVSNEQFF; cdr3_nt: TGCAGTGCTACACTAGCGGGAGTTTCCAATGAGCAGTTCTTC
v_call: TRBV10-3; j_call: TRBJ2-7; cdr3_length: 14; clone_size: -; d_call: -; cdr3_aa: CAISEAGGAYEQYF; cdr3_nt: TGTGCCATCAGTGAGGCAGGAGGGGCCTACGAGCAGTACTTC
v_call: TRBV14; j_call: TRBJ1-2; cdr3_length: 12; clone_size: -; d_call: TRBD1; cdr3_aa: CASSRDRVGYTF; cdr3_nt: TGTGCCAGCAGCCGAGACAGGGTTGGCTACACCTTC
v_call: TRBV2; j_call: TRBJ1-2; cdr3_length: 14; clone_size: -; d_call: -; cdr3_aa: CARELQGWNYGYTF; cdr3_nt: TGTGCCAGAGAGTTACAGGGATGGAACTATGGCTACACCTTC
v_call: TRBV7-2; j_call: TRBJ2-7; cdr3_length: 14; clone_size: once; d_call: -; cdr3_aa: CASSLGSRAYEQYF; cdr3_nt: TGTGCCAGCAGCTTAGGGAGCAGGGCCTACGAGCAGTACTTC
v_call: TRBV3-1; j_call: TRBJ1-1; cdr3_length: 14; clone_size: -; d_call: TRBD1; cdr3_aa: CASRRGQGNTEAFF; cdr3_nt: TGTGCCAGCAGACGGGGACAGGGGAACACTGAAGCTTTCTTT
v_call: TRBV19; j_call: TRBJ1-5; cdr3_length: 13; clone_size: few; d_call: -; cdr3_aa: CASSLNSNQPQHF; cdr3_nt: TGTGCCAGTAGTTTAAATAGCAATCAGCCCCAGCATTTT
v_call: TRBV15; j_call: TRBJ2-5; cdr3_length: 17; clone_size: -; d_call: TRBD2; cdr3_aa: CATSGTSGGASQETQYF; cdr3_nt: TGTGCCACCAGCGGCACTAGCGGGGGGGCATCACAAGAGACCCAGTACTTC
v_call: TRBV10-2; j_call: TRBJ2-5; cdr3_length: 13; clone_size: -; d_call: TRBD1; cdr3_aa: CASQGTGEMTQYF; cdr3_nt: TGTGCCAGCCAAGGGACAGGCGAGATGACCCAGTACTTC
v_call: TRBV25-1; j_call: TRBJ2-3; cdr3_length: 15; clone_size: -; d_call: -; cdr3_aa: CASSVAGLGTDTQYF; cdr3_nt: TGTGCCAGCAGTGTTGCGGGGTTGGGCACAGATACGCAGTATTTT
v_call: TRBV24-1; j_call: TRBJ1-2; cdr3_length: 13; clone_size: -; d_call: -; cdr3_aa: CATSEAVGEGYTF; cdr3_nt: TGTGCCACCAGCGAAGCGGTGGGGGAGGGCTACACCTTC